This T cell receptor beta chain is drawn from a study of PD-L1 blockade in urothelial cancer. V lost 6 bases and J lost 9; bases outside the gene matches: 10. There are 15 residues in the CDR3. The germline gives CDR1 MGHRA, CDR2 YSYEKL. Data came from immunoSEQ multiplex PCR; TCRdb stores just in-frame clones and leaves some out. The table includes approximately 44,000 clones, about 90% detected once. Time point given: peripheral blood 6 weeks after treatment start. The sequencing here drew on PBMCs, taken around atezolizumab (anti-PD-L1) treatment. The rearrangement links TRBV4-1 to TRBJ2-1; 11 nucleotides agree with TRBD2. The sequence derives from an older man with urothelial cancer. Here the CDR3 DNA reads TGCGCCAGCAGGATGAGCGGGCTAGCGGGAGGTGAGCAGTTCTTC. Translation gives CASRMSGLAGGEQFF.